This T cell receptor beta chain was found in a study of T cell responses to AZD1222 COVID-19 vaccine. Overall study results and limits: Baseline serostatus was positive in only six AZD1222 recipients. Two doses of AZD1222 preceded a rise in Spike-specific TCR breadth and depth.

Assay: immunoSEQ multiplex PCR; the TCRdb copy retains only in-frame clones and omits some. The table includes about 180,000 clones, over 80% detected once. Comment on this clone: The target antigen is unknown.

The V gene's germline CDR1 is SGDLS and CDR2 YYNGEE. V was cut by 4 bases and J by 0 bases, with 8 bases left in between. The CDR3 runs 14 residues. Specimen: peripheral blood, collected 28 days after the second dose of the MenACWY control vaccine. The chain has TRBV9 and TRBJ1-3; no definite D call. The clonotype originates from an adult who received the MenACWY meningococcal vaccine as a control. The DNA for the CDR3 is TGTGCCAGCAGCCCCGGGTCCTCTGGAAACACCATATATTTT. This sequence encodes CASSPGSSGNTIYF.